The entry below gives a single T cell receptor beta chain sequence along with its context. TCRdb's table, derived via immunoSEQ multiplex PCR, lists solely in-frame clones and lacks some. This table holds about 530,000 clones, around 90% found once. This specimen comes from a study of blood T cell repertoires in COVID-19. This CDR3 contains 12 residues. Trimming left V 10 bases short and J 0 bases short, with 10 bases between. Per germline, CDR1 LGHNT and CDR2 FRNRAP. The source of this sequence is a woman between 50 and 59 years old with COVID-19, enrolled during active disease. The chain joins TRBV12-5 to TRBJ2-7; D uncertain. The sample consisted of peripheral blood. The CDR3 bases are TGTGCTAAGGCCGGGTCCTCCTACGAGCAGTACTTC. Protein: CAKAGSSYEQYF.